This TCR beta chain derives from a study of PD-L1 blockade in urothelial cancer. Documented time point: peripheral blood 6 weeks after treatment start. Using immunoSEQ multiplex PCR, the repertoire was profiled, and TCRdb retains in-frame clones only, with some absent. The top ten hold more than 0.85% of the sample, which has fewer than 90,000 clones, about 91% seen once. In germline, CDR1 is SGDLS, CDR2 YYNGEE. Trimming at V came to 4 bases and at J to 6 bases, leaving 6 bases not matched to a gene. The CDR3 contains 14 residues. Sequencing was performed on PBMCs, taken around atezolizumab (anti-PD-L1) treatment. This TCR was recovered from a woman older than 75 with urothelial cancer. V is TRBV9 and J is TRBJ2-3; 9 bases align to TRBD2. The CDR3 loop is CASSQGGRADTQYF. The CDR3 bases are TGTGCCAGCAGCCAGGGCGGGAGGGCGGATACGCAGTATTTT.